This TCR beta chain was recorded in a study of tumor-infiltrating lymphocytes in primary liver carcinoma. General study findings and limits: A fraction of only about 7.5-25% of top clones appeared in all five tumor regions.

The germline CDR1 and CDR2 sequences are SGHDT and YYEEEE. The CDR3 sequence is 13 residues long. V was shortened by 6 bases and J by 14 bases, with 21 bases between the two germline ends. As to this clonotype: Its antigen is currently unknown.

With a constant-region primer, TCR beta cDNA was made from approximately 500 ng of total RNA. Amplification in three nested multiplex PCR rounds with slightly modified ARM-PCR gave rise to TCR beta libraries. A C-beta reverse primer was combined with TRBV1-TRBV30 forward primers in the first two PCR rounds, and each round had roughly 11 cycles. TCRdb used MiXCR to reprocess the multiplex PCR reads, holding one entry per CDR3 protein. This table has tens of thousands of distinct CDR3 sequences, about 73% appearing once. The tissue used was unsorted bulk material of roughly 17-34 mg. RNA and DNA were co-extracted from it with the AllPrep DNA/RNA mini kit. Those sampled were patients whose primary liver carcinoma was treated by surgical resection. Every one of the tumor samples had a viable tumor cell content above 80%.

This receptor was identified in a man aged 40-49 years with primary liver carcinoma and hepatitis B virus infection. The sample consisted of liver tumor tissue from sampling region 2. Subset noted: tumor region T2, inferior pole. V gene TRBV5-6 combines with J gene TRBJ2-1; perhaps TRBD2 as D (5 bases). The DNA for the CDR3 is TGTGCCAGCACCGGAGGACCGAACAACGAGAAGTTCTTC. It encodes CASTGGPNNEKFF. The whole variable domain, filled in from reference TRBV5-6 and TRBJ2-1, reads DAGVTQSPTHLIKTRGQQVTLRCSPKSGHDTVSWYQQALGQGPQFIFQYYEEEERQRGNFPDRFSGHQFPNYSSELNVNALLLGDSALYLCASTGGPNNEKFFGPGTRLTVL.